What follows are 32 T cell receptor beta chains derived from one specimen sequenced in a study of control samples from healthy donors and cancer patients. Only in-frame clones appear in the TCRdb table, and some are missing; sequencing was by immunoSEQ multiplex PCR. Of 230,000 or so clones listed, roughly 94% are singletons. The source material was blood. These receptors were collected from a man between 50 and 59 years old in good health.

The V gene is TRBV19, the J gene TRBJ1-3; D is possibly TRBD1 (6 bases). This CDR3 region has 14 residues. Germline V lookup: CDR1 LNHDA, CDR2 SQIVND (reference sequence). V was trimmed by 5 bases and J by 4 bases, leaving 12 bases between them. CDR3 DNA: TGTGCCAGTAGTGGGGGCGGCCGGGGAAACACCATATATTTT. Amino acids: CASSGGGRGNTIYF.

This sequence joins TRBV28 and TRBJ1-5; tentatively, D is TRBD1 (5 bases). The CDR3 runs to 16 residues. Trimming shortened V by 7 bases and J by 0 bases, and 16 bases separated the two germline ends. Germline V gene lookup returns CDR1 MDHEN and CDR2 SYDVKM. For the CDR3, the DNA is TGTGCCAGCACCTCGGGCGCGACAGATAGCAATCAGCCCCAGCATTTT. It yields the protein CASTSGATDSNQPQHF.

The chain recombines TRBV30 with TRBJ1-5, with D perhaps TRBD1 (5 bases). V lost 0 bases and J 7 bases, leaving 10 bases between the germline ends. Germline CDR1 reads GTSNPN; CDR2 reads SVGIG (reference sequence). The CDR3 has 13 residues. This CDR3 reads CAWSVRGGQPQHF. The CDR3 DNA sequence: TGTGCCTGGAGTGTGAGGGGAGGACAGCCCCAGCATTTT. Full variable domain (remainder filled in from reference TRBV30 and TRBJ1-5): SQTIHQWPATLVQPVGSPLSLECTVEGTSNPNLYWYRQAAGRGLQLLFYSVGIGQISSEVPQNLSASRPQDRQFILSSKKLLLSDSGFYLCAWSVRGGQPQHFGDGTRLSIL.

This chain links TRBV4-1 with TRBJ1-1, with a possible D match to TRBD1 (6 bases). V was shortened by 10 bases and J by 4 bases, with 19 bases between the two germline ends. CDR3 length equals 14 residues. CDR1 is MGHRA, CDR2 YSYEKL, per germline. The CDR3 spells CATRRGGLGTEAFF. CDR3 coding DNA: TGCGCCACCCGCCGCGGGGGGCTGGGCACTGAAGCTTTCTTT.

The chain links TRBV18 to TRBJ2-4, with 8 nucleotides matching TRBD1. The CDR3 length is 15 residues. Trimming cost V 5 bases and J 5 bases; bases outside gene matches: 8. Germline CDR1 reads KGHSH; CDR2 reads LQKENI. CDR3 sequence (DNA): TGTGCCAGCTCATCGGGACAGGTCCTCCAAAACATTCAGTACTTC. Protein product: CASSSGQVLQNIQYF. Together with reference TRBV18 and TRBJ2-4, the CDR3 gives the full variable domain: NAGVMQNPRHLVRRRGQEARLRCSPMKGHSHVYWYRQLPEEGLKFMVYLQKENIIDESGMPKERFSAEFPKEGPSILRIQQVVRGDSAAYFCASSSGQVLQNIQYFGAGTRLSVL.

The V and J genes are TRBV27 and TRBJ2-2, with unresolved D. V lost 3 bases to trimming and J lost 7 bases, with 6 bases between them. Germline V lookup: CDR1 MNHEY, CDR2 SMNVEV (reference sequence). The CDR3 extends over 12 amino acids. DNA for the CDR3: TGTGCCAGCAGTTTCCACCTCGGGGAGCTGTTTTTT. It specifies CASSFHLGELFF.

The chain joins TRBV14 to TRBJ2-2, with TRBD1 identical over 9 bases. V gave up 2 bases and J gave up 4 bases; unmatched junction bases: 2. The CDR3 totals 15 residues. Germline V gene data show CDR1 as SGHDN and CDR2 as FVKESK. CDR3 loop: CASSQTGGSTGELFF. The CDR3 DNA sequence: TGTGCCAGCAGCCAAACAGGGGGCAGCACCGGGGAGCTGTTTTTT.

The CDR3 protein is CASSSGQGGRYGYTF. The CDR3 nucleotides are TGTGCCAGCAGCTCCGGACAGGGAGGGAGGTATGGCTACACCTTC. The rearrangement uses TRBV5-4 and TRBJ1-2, with 8 bases lining up with TRBD1. Germline V gene sequence: CDR1 SGHNT, CDR2 YYREEE (reference sequence). Unmatched junction bases numbered 9, after V lost 3 bases and J lost 5 bases. The CDR3 runs 15 residues. Looking up the rest from reference TRBV5-4 and TRBJ1-2 gives the full variable domain: ETGVTQSPTHLIKTRGQQVTLRCSSQSGHNTVSWYQQALGQGPQFIFQYYREEENGRGNFPPRFSGLQFPNYSSELNVNALELDDSALYLCASSSGQGGRYGYTFGSGTRLTVV.

The CDR3: CASSLRSADTDTQYF. The CDR3 DNA sequence: TGTGCCAGCAGCTTACGTAGCGCAGACACAGATACGCAGTATTTT. This rearrangement joins TRBV13 to TRBJ2-3, with D perhaps TRBD2 (5 bases). The CDR3 has 15 amino acids. Germline CDR1 PRHDT, CDR2 FYEKMQ (reference sequence). The germline V and J ends were trimmed by 2 bases and 2 bases, with 11 bases remaining between them.

This chain uses TRBV9 with TRBJ2-2; D not certain. CDR3 length equals 15 residues. CDR1 is SGDLS and CDR2 is YYNGEE in the germline V gene. Trimming shortened V by 2 bases and J by 6 bases, and 14 bases separated the two germline ends. CDR3: CASSVGLQMAGELFF. The CDR3 DNA sequence: TGTGCCAGCAGCGTCGGGCTCCAAATGGCCGGGGAGCTGTTTTTT.

The V call is TRBV28, the J call TRBJ2-7, with TRBD2 as a possible D gene (5 bases). Germline loops: CDR1 MDHEN, CDR2 SYDVKM. This CDR3 comprises 14 residues. Between the trimmed V and J ends, which lost 3 bases and 6 bases, there was a span of 15 bases. CDR3 coding DNA: TGTGCCAGCAGTTTGAGGACTCATCTGGGCGAGCAGTACGTC. Translating gives CASSLRTHLGEQYV.

The V and J genes are TRBV10-3 and TRBJ1-6, with D tentatively TRBD1 (5 bases). There are 13 residues in the CDR3. Trimming removed 6 bases from V and 11 bases from J, with 14 bases in between. Germline assignment: CDR1 ENHRY and CDR2 SYGVKD. The CDR3 DNA reads TGTGCCATCAGGAGGGGAGAAACGACACCCCTCCACTTT. Amino acids: CAIRRGETTPLHF.

This chain connects TRBV30 to TRBJ2-5, with D uncertain. V was shortened by 4 bases and J by 5 bases, with 20 bases between the two germline ends. CDR1 and CDR2 (germline): GTSNPN, SVGIG (reference sequence). The CDR3 spans 15 residues. DNA of the CDR3: TGTGCCTGGACGGGCGGAACCCACCCAAGGGAGACCCAGTACTTC. It translates to CAWTGGTHPRETQYF.

The V gene is TRBV4-1, the J gene TRBJ1-2; 7 positions match TRBD1. This CDR3 is 16 amino acids long. Germline CDR1 MGHRA, CDR2 YSYEKL. The V and J ends lost 0 bases and 6 bases, in that order; junction bases with no gene match: 10. The chain's CDR3 is CASSQDIRGILDGYTF. The CDR3 region has the DNA TGCGCCAGCAGCCAAGATATCAGGGGGATCCTTGATGGCTACACCTTC.

V and J are TRBV27 and TRBJ1-1; TRBD1 agrees at 7 bases. J was trimmed by 2 bases and V by 5 bases; bases with no gene match: 5. Germline assignment: CDR1 MNHEY and CDR2 SMNVEV (reference sequence). This CDR3 contains 14 residues. The CDR3 nucleotides are TGTGCCAGCAGTCCACAGGGGATCAACACTGAAGCTTTCTTT. Translating it yields CASSPQGINTEAFF.

The V and J genes are TRBV19 and TRBJ2-1, with TRBD1 identical over 12 bases. V dropped 7 bases and J dropped 10; count of bases not matched to a gene: 8. Germline CDR1 and CDR2: LNHDA and SQIVND (reference sequence). The CDR3 is made up of 14 amino acids. The CDR3 sequence is CASNPGQGAGEQFF. The DNA of the CDR3 is TGTGCCAGTAACCCGGGACAGGGGGCGGGGGAGCAGTTCTTC.

The chain couples TRBV3-1 (or the pseudogene TRBV3-2) to TRBJ1-1; no clear D gene. V was pared by 2 bases and J by 6 bases, with 13 bases between. The CDR3 contains 14 residues. CDR1 LGHDT and CDR2 YNNKEL come from the germline V gene (reference sequence). CDR3 loop: CASSQPPPYPEAFF. CDR3 in DNA: TGTGCCAGCAGCCAACCCCCCCCGTACCCTGAAGCTTTCTTT.

The sample holds one count of this clone. V gene TRBV11-2 combines with J gene TRBJ2-7, with TRBD1 identical over 9 bases. The junction had 5 bases not matched to a gene; V was cut back by 0 bases and J by 5 bases. Germline V gene lookup returns CDR1 SGHAT and CDR2 FQNNGV. This CDR3 has 15 amino acids. Here the CDR3 DNA reads TGTGCCAGCAGCTTAGAGGGACAGGGAAAGGACGAGCAGTACTTC. Translated: CASSLEGQGKDEQYF.

The chain links TRBV6-2 or TRBV6-3 to TRBJ1-1, with 7 bases identical to TRBD1. In germline, CDR1 is MNHEY, CDR2 SVGEGT. V trimming: 4 bases; J trimming: 1 base; junction bases outside the gene matches: 6. This CDR3 is 15 amino acids long. For the CDR3, the DNA is TGTGCCAGCAGTTTCCCGGGACAGACGAACACTGAAGCTTTCTTT. It encodes CASSFPGQTNTEAFF.

The J gene is TRBJ2-6, the V gene TRBV18; D uncertain. The CDR3 is 17 amino acids. V dropped 2 bases and J dropped 3 bases, with 14 bases sitting between them. Per germline, CDR1 KGHSH and CDR2 LQKENI. The CDR3 protein is CASSPRVTRGGANVLTF. In DNA, the CDR3 is TGTGCCAGCTCACCAAGAGTCACGAGAGGTGGGGCCAACGTCCTGACTTTC.

The chain uses TRBV28 and TRBJ1-5; 7 nucleotides align to TRBD1. Germline V CDR1 and CDR2: MDHEN, SYDVKM. The CDR3 is 17 residues long. Unmatched junction bases numbered 10, after V lost 5 bases and J lost 0 bases. The CDR3 coding sequence is TGTGCCAGCAGTCCATCGGACAGGCCACGTAGCAATCAGCCCCAGCATTTT. This gives the protein CASSPSDRPRSNQPQHF. Full variable domain (outside the CDR3, taken from reference TRBV28 and TRBJ1-5): DVKVTQSSRYLVKRTGEKVFLECVQDMDHENMFWYRQDPGLGLRLIYFSYDVKMKEKGDIPEGYSVSREKKERFSLILESASTNQTSMYLCASSPSDRPRSNQPQHFGDGTRLSIL.

This chain connects TRBV24-1 to TRBJ2-1, with D perhaps given as TRBD1 or TRBD2 (6 bases each). This CDR3 has 13 amino acids. The germline CDR1 and CDR2 sequences are KGHDR and SFDVKD. Trimming took off 8 bases at V and 11 bases at J, with 18 bases between the two ends. CDR3 in DNA: TGTGCCACCACCGGCGGGAAGGGGGGCCAGCAGTTCTTC. Its protein is CATTGGKGGQQFF.

The rearrangement uses TRBV28 and TRBJ1-2, with D uncertain. V lost 1 base, J lost 4 bases, and 7 bases lay in between. Germline values: CDR1 MDHEN, CDR2 SYDVKM. The CDR3 totals 13 residues. The CDR3 region has the DNA TGTGCCAGCAGTTTATTGGGAGGCTATGGCTACACCTTC. Amino acids: CASSLLGGYGYTF.

The chain recombines TRBV3-1 (or the pseudogene TRBV3-2) with TRBJ2-3, with D perhaps matching TRBD1 (6 bases). CDR1 and CDR2 (germline): LGHDT, YNNKEL (reference sequence). This CDR3 spans 15 amino acids. With 4 bases removed from V and 2 bases from J, the gap between germline ends came to 13 bases. The CDR3 region has the DNA TGTGCCAGCAGCCCCCCGGACAGAGACACAGATACGCAGTATTTT. Translation gives CASSPPDRDTDTQYF.

This sequence joins TRBV20-1 and TRBJ1-1; possible D gene TRBD1, 6 bases. The CDR3 runs 10 residues. Germline CDR1 DFQATT, CDR2 SNEGSKA (reference sequence). Trimming shortened V by 5 bases and J by 7 bases, and 8 bases separated the two germline ends. CDR3 protein: CSALGHEAFF. For the CDR3, the DNA is TGCAGTGCTCTGGGACATGAAGCTTTCTTT.

V and J are TRBV30 and TRBJ1-2, with TRBD1 matching over 9 bases. The CDR3 totals 13 residues. Germline V CDR1 and CDR2: GTSNPN, SVGIG (reference sequence). The V and J ends lost 5 bases and 2 bases, in that order; junction bases with no gene match: 3. The CDR3 protein is CAWGGTGNYGYTF. DNA for the CDR3: TGTGCCTGGGGGGGGACAGGGAACTATGGCTACACCTTC.

The rearrangement uses TRBV6-5 and TRBJ2-5; the match to TRBD2 covers 10 bases. CDR3 length: 14 amino acids. From germline, CDR1 is MNHEY and CDR2 SVGAGI. V was clipped by 4 bases and J by 4 bases; unmatched bases: 3. The CDR3 is CASSLLAGPETQYF. The CDR3 nucleotides are TGTGCCAGCAGTTTACTAGCGGGGCCAGAGACCCAGTACTTC.

V is TRBV5-1 and J is TRBJ2-3; TRBD1 or TRBD2 may be the D gene (6 bases each). The CDR3 is 15 amino acids. Germline V gives CDR1 SGHRS, CDR2 YFSETQ. The V end lost 1 base, the J end lost 0 bases, and 9 bases lay between the germline ends. CDR3 coding DNA: TGCGCCAGCAGCTTGAGGGGGGTTAGCACAGATACGCAGTATTTT. It translates to CASSLRGVSTDTQYF. The entire variable domain, with the rest obtained from reference TRBV5-1 and TRBJ2-3, is as follows: KAGVTQTPRYLIKTRGQQVTLSCSPISGHRSVSWYQQTPGQGLQFLFEYFSETQRNKGNFPGRFSGRQFSNSRSEMNVSTLELGDSALYLCASSLRGVSTDTQYFGPGTRLTVL.

The chain combines TRBV6-5 with TRBJ1-5; D gene uncertain. Trimming shortened V by 5 bases and J by 3 bases, and 14 bases separated the two germline ends. Germline V gene data show CDR1 as MNHEY and CDR2 as SVGAGI. CDR3 length equals 15 residues. The CDR3: CASSMAGGINQPQHF. For the CDR3, the DNA is TGTGCCAGCAGTATGGCGGGAGGAATCAATCAGCCCCAGCATTTT.

The chain links TRBV2 to TRBJ1-1, with TRBD1 as a possible D gene (5 bases). Germline loops: CDR1 SNHLY, CDR2 FYNNEI. Trimming removed 7 bases at V and 0 bases at J, with 12 bases between. This CDR3 contains 14 residues. The CDR3 DNA sequence: TGTGCCAGCATGGGACCGAATTTGAACACTGAAGCTTTCTTT. Translated: CASMGPNLNTEAFF.

V is TRBV9 and J is TRBJ2-3, with D unresolved. This CDR3 comprises 14 residues. Germline values: CDR1 SGDLS, CDR2 YYNGEE. V gave up 0 bases and J gave up 0 bases, with 5 bases separating them. The CDR3 nucleotides are TGTGCCAGCAGCGTAGTAGGTAGCACAGATACGCAGTATTTT. Its protein is CASSVVGSTDTQYF.

The genes are TRBV4-1 and TRBJ1-1; a possible D gene is TRBD1 (5 bases). The CDR3 loop spans 12 amino acids. The V end was cut by 4 bases, the J end by 4 bases, with 7 bases between. Per the germline V gene, CDR1 is MGHRA and CDR2 is YSYEKL. The CDR3, as DNA: TGCGCCAGCAGCCGGGGGGTCACTGAAGCTTTCTTT. Its protein is CASSRGVTEAFF.